This is a list of T cell receptor beta chains from one sample in a study of T cell responses to AZD1222 COVID-19 vaccine. Libraries were prepared by immunoSEQ multiplex PCR; TCRdb keeps only in-frame clonotypes and omits some of them. In the table there are some 150,000 clones, around four fifths of which are singletons. The sequencing used peripheral blood, collected on day 0 of MenACWY control vaccination. The receptors were gathered from an adult in good health. Both conserved end residues are part of each CDR3.

v_call cdr3_aa
TRBV21-1 CASSNSTSGGYEQYF
TRBV5-1 CASSLVPNQPQHF
TRBV3-1/TRBV3-2 CASSPSYDRGNYGYTF
TRBV23-1 CASSQAGDLSNQPQHF
TRBV7-8 CASSFGQGRTEAFF
TRBV3-1/TRBV3-2 CASSLPSGQQETQYF
TRBV7-2 CASSPPGQGAAFF
TRBV10-2 CASKNMNTEAFF
TRBV7-9 CASSRSTEAFF
TRBV12-3/TRBV12-4 CASSLASNQPQHF
TRBV7-2 CASSLALLALEVIADTQYF
TRBV4-1 CASSQWTSGGAGDTQYF
TRBV27 CASSYLSSGKLFF
TRBV14 CASSRYTGTGGFRAENEQFF